Below are 6 T cell receptor beta chains sequenced from a single sample in a study of blood T cell repertoires in COVID-19. TCRdb keeps only in-frame clones here, not all; method: immunoSEQ multiplex PCR. The data hold about 320,000 clones, with over 80% observed a single time. Input material: PBMCs or T cells enriched from blood (not recorded which). These receptor sequences come from a man aged 25-40 years who had recovered from COVID-19.

The chain uses TRBV2 and TRBJ1-2; D is perhaps TRBD1 (6 bases). The V end was cut by 6 bases, the J end by 3 bases, with 14 bases between. The germline gives CDR1 SNHLY, CDR2 FYNNEI. CDR3 size: 14 residues. CDR3 region: CASRVGGEDYGYTF. CDR3 sequence (DNA): TGTGCCAGCAGGGTAGGGGGGGAGGACTATGGCTACACCTTC.

A remark on this clone: This same CDR3 is encoded by further DNA sequences in the sample. The rearrangement links TRBV18 to TRBJ1-6; no firm D call. Looked up from germline, CDR1 is KGHSH and CDR2 is LQKENI. The germline V and J ends were trimmed by 2 bases and 7 bases, with 6 bases remaining between them. The CDR3 contains 13 residues. The CDR3, as DNA: TGTGCCAGCTCACCATCACGGAATTCACCCCTCCACTTT. As protein: CASSPSRNSPLHF.

A single count supports this clone. The chain has TRBV7-2 and TRBJ2-2; 9 nucleotides match TRBD1. CDR1 is SGHTA, CDR2 FQGNSA, per germline. The V segment lost 5 bases and the J segment 0 bases; nucleotides outside the gene matches: 1. The CDR3 is 15 residues long. The CDR3, as DNA: TGTGCCAGCAGCAGGGACAGGGCGAACACCGGGGAGCTGTTTTTT. It specifies CASSRDRANTGELFF.

The chain uses TRBV7-8 and TRBJ1-5; D gene ambiguous. CDR1 SGHVS and CDR2 FQNEAQ come from the germline V gene. The CDR3 is 13 residues long. The ends were cut back, 1 base at V and 5 bases at J, with 6 bases in the middle. The CDR3 DNA is TGTGCCAGCAGCTTAGTAGTCGATCAGCCCCAGCATTTT. Its translation: CASSLVVDQPQHF.

This chain joins TRBV7-9 and TRBJ2-7, with 9 bases lining up with TRBD1. The CDR3 length is 13 residues. Germline CDR1 is SEHNR and CDR2 is FQNEAQ (reference sequence). J was trimmed by 3 bases and V by 8 bases; bases with no gene match: 5. CDR3 in DNA: TGTGCCAGCGAGGACAGGGGAAACTACGAGCAGTACTTC. Protein sequence: CASEDRGNYEQYF.

The V and J genes are TRBV10-2 and TRBJ1-2, with D unresolved. There are 14 residues in the CDR3. The germline V gene encodes CDR1 WSHSY and CDR2 SAAADI. Trimming pared 1 base from V and 5 bases from J, leaving 11 bases between. The CDR3 nucleotides read TGCGCCAGCAGTGAGTGGGAGGAGGTATATGGCTACACCTTC. It specifies CASSEWEEVYGYTF.